This TCR beta chain was documented in a study of cytomegalovirus exposure and HLA in healthy donors. CDR1 and CDR2 from the germline V gene are LNHDA and SQIVND (reference sequence). The CDR3 is 15 residues long. The V segment lost 5 bases and the J segment 4 bases; nucleotides outside the gene matches: 10. PCR was performed using 60 Vbeta and 13 Jbeta primers. Measured with immunoSEQ multiplex PCR; TCRdb has only the in-frame clones, and not every one. The sample has some 150,000 clones, more than 80% seen once. In the case of this clone: Its antigen is as yet unknown.

Study conclusions and caveats: Associated with cytomegalovirus, according to the listing, were fewer than 200 TCR beta chains.

The chain couples TRBV19 to TRBJ2-7; 8 nucleotides agree with TRBD2. The receptor was derived from a woman under 40 in good health and CMV-seropositive. Source material: PBMCs. DNA for the CDR3: TGTGCCAGTAGTGCCCAACATCGGGGGGGGTACGAGCAGTACTTC. Translated, it gives CASSAQHRGGYEQYF.